Listed below are T cell receptor beta chains from one sample, sequenced in a study of identical twins. TCRdb re-called the 5' RACE reads with MiXCR, one entry per CDR3 protein. The sample lists hundreds of thousands of distinct CDR3 sequences, around 8.8% occurring once. This same sample was also part of a study on yellow fever vaccine responses in identical twins.

The sequencing sample was made of memory (CD45RO+) T cells sorted from blood. The receptors were gathered from a young woman in good health. Both conserved end residues are part of each CDR3.

CASSPDVGVGCQETQYF	TRBV6-9	TRBJ2-5
CSAVDSQAFF	TRBV20-1	TRBJ1-1
CSARGTSGRVTGELFF	TRBV20-1	TRBJ2-2
CASSLRRTSGGAYNEQFF	TRBV11-1	TRBJ2-1
CSAAGPLNEKLFF	TRBV20-1	TRBJ1-4
CASSAIVGGYGYTF	TRBV11-2	TRBJ1-2
CASTLQGRSEKLFF	TRBV5-1	TRBJ1-4
CASRSGGSQGTQYF	TRBV12-3/TRBV12-4	TRBJ2-5
CASSFAADPAYGYTF	TRBV27	TRBJ1-2
CASSSSGNLQETQYF	TRBV5-1	TRBJ2-5
CASSQTNDRVGETQYF	TRBV4-2	TRBJ2-5
CASSIRQGGNTEAFF	TRBV11-2	TRBJ1-1
CASSDAGGGKEQFF	TRBV6-4	TRBJ2-1
CASSERGGARNEQFF	TRBV2	TRBJ2-1
CASSSTGGDSPLHF	TRBV7-9	TRBJ1-6
CASSPRDRVRSSYNSPLHF	TRBV2	TRBJ1-6
CASSLWGGGSPLHF	TRBV7-2	TRBJ1-6
CASSLPGVGNQPQHF	TRBV28	TRBJ1-5
CASQQISYEQYF	TRBV5-5	TRBJ2-7
CASRPGRSTDTQYF	TRBV6-1	TRBJ2-3
CASSRDSAGELFF	TRBV7-2	TRBJ2-2
CASSSSGWDSYNEQFF	TRBV28	TRBJ2-1
CASSATGGPATGELFF	TRBV6-1	TRBJ2-2
CSARVPTAPYTQYF	TRBV20-1	TRBJ2-3
CASSQDPRGPDTQYF	TRBV4-1	TRBJ2-3
CSARVRHEQFF	TRBV20-1	TRBJ2-1
CASSDRETQYF	TRBV10-1	TRBJ2-5
CASRKVETQYF	TRBV7-2	TRBJ2-5
CASSLTLSGTKEVYTF	TRBV5-5	TRBJ1-2
CASSGDRPETQYF	TRBV10-2	TRBJ2-5
CASSSGLGYEQFF	TRBV4-2	TRBJ2-1
CASSGTSGRGTDTQYF	TRBV6-4	TRBJ2-3
CATSRELTGGAPGYTF	TRBV15	TRBJ1-2
CSVVRLGWGKINYEQYF	TRBV29-1	TRBJ2-7
CASSDISGTKNIQYF	TRBV11-2	TRBJ2-4
CASSLLRTNTEAFF	TRBV12-3/TRBV12-4	TRBJ1-1
CASSQEGLAASSYNEQFF	TRBV3-1	TRBJ2-1
CAIRAAPNTGELFF	TRBV15	TRBJ2-2
CASSTNRGQETQYF	TRBV19	TRBJ2-5
CATSERDRVYEQYF	TRBV24-1	TRBJ2-7
CASSSAGTSEYF	TRBV27	TRBJ2-3